The 30 T cell receptor beta chains reported below all come from one sample, sequenced in a study of OX40 agonist ivuxolimab in advanced cancers. The data were produced by immunoSEQ multiplex PCR, yet TCRdb's version contains in-frame clones alone and is incomplete. Found here are about 130,000 clones, just under 95% of them singletons; the top ten hold 0.7% to 0.9%. Material: CD4+ or CD8+ T cells sorted from blood, obtained in a trial of the OX40 agonist ivuxolimab. Receptors originate from an adult with an advanced solid tumor such as melanoma, head and neck, liver or kidney cancer.

This chain links TRBV30 with TRBJ2-7, with D possibly matching TRBD1 (5 bases). CDR3 size: 13 residues. From germline, CDR1 is GTSNPN and CDR2 SVGIG (reference sequence). Trimming pared 4 bases from V and 3 bases from J, leaving 13 bases between. CDR3 region: CAWKGPPYYEQYF. The CDR3, as DNA: TGTGCCTGGAAGGGGCCTCCCTACTACGAGCAGTACTTC.

The chain carries TRBV28 and TRBJ1-4, with 9 bases fitting TRBD1. V shed 6 bases, J shed 7 bases, and the junction held 6 bases outside the gene matches. The germline CDR1 and CDR2 sequences are MDHEN and SYDVKM. The CDR3 consists of 14 residues. The DNA for the CDR3 is TGTGCCAGCAGCCTAGGGACAGGGTTTGAAAAACTGTTTTTT. Protein product: CASSLGTGFEKLFF.

The chain combines TRBV28 with TRBJ1-5; 11 bases map to TRBD1. Germline-derived CDR1 and CDR2 are MDHEN and SYDVKM. V lost 5 bases to trimming and J lost 4 bases; unmatched junction nucleotides: 13. The CDR3 is made up of 18 amino acids. The CDR3 is CASSDAGTGGNRNQPQHF. The CDR3 DNA sequence: TGTGCCAGCAGTGATGCCGGGACAGGGGGTAATAGGAATCAGCCCCAGCATTTT.

The chain employs TRBV7-9 and TRBJ1-2; D ambiguous. CDR1 SEHNR and CDR2 FQNEAQ come from the germline V gene (reference sequence). V lost 0 bases and J lost 2, with 4 bases in between. There are 13 residues in the CDR3. The CDR3 reads CASSLAHNYGYTF. DNA of the CDR3: TGTGCCAGCAGCTTAGCGCACAACTATGGCTACACCTTC. Based on the CDR3 plus reference TRBV7-9 and TRBJ1-2, the full variable domain is DTGVSQNPRHKITKRGQNVTFRCDPISEHNRLYWYRQTLGQGPEFLTYFQNEAQLEKSRLLSDRFSAERPKGSFSTLEIQRTEQGDSAMYLCASSLAHNYGYTFGSGTRLTVV.

The CDR3 reads CASRPTGQGNEQYF. The CDR3 coding sequence is TGTGCCAGCAGGCCCACGGGACAGGGAAACGAGCAGTACTTC. The genes are TRBV28 and TRBJ2-7; 9 bases are shared with TRBD1. J was trimmed by 5 bases and V by 6 bases; bases with no gene match: 8. Germline assignment: CDR1 MDHEN and CDR2 SYDVKM. The CDR3 is 14 amino acids. Full variable domain (remainder filled in from reference TRBV28 and TRBJ2-7): DVKVTQSSRYLVKRTGEKVFLECVQDMDHENMFWYRQDPGLGLRLIYFSYDVKMKEKGDIPEGYSVSREKKERFSLILESASTNQTSMYLCASRPTGQGNEQYFGPGTRLTVT.

The CDR3 coding sequence is TGTGCCAGCAGCCACCCCGGGGGGAATGGCTACACCTTC. Its translation is CASSHPGGNGYTF. This chain joins TRBV9 and TRBJ1-2, with a weak D call TRBD1 (5 bases). The CDR3 sequence is 13 residues long. Germline CDR1 is SGDLS and CDR2 is YYNGEE. V lost 4 bases to trimming and J lost 6 bases, with 13 bases between them.

The chain is built from TRBV28 and TRBJ1-2; D is ambiguous. Trimming removed 6 bases from V and 5 bases from J, with 16 bases in between. This CDR3 comprises 14 residues. Germline CDR1 reads MDHEN; CDR2 reads SYDVKM. The CDR3 sequence is CASSLHVGVYGYTF. CDR3 bases: TGTGCCAGCAGCCTCCACGTGGGAGTTTATGGCTACACCTTC.

The V gene is TRBV11-2, the J gene TRBJ1-2; unclear D gene. The CDR3 runs 13 residues. V was pared by 5 bases and J by 4 bases, with 11 bases between. Germline V gene data show CDR1 as SGHAT and CDR2 as FQNNGV. CDR3 sequence reads: CASSTGLSYGYTF. CDR3 DNA: TGTGCCAGCAGCACCGGGCTGAGCTATGGCTACACCTTC.

The chain uses TRBV18 and TRBJ1-1; 9 bases are shared with TRBD1. V lost 4 bases and J lost 5; bases outside the gene matches: 11. The germline CDR1 and CDR2 sequences are KGHSH and LQKENI. The CDR3 totals 16 residues. CDR3 DNA sequence: TGTGCCAGCTCACTCACACCGGGACAGGGACAGACTGAAGCTTTCTTT. It specifies CASSLTPGQGQTEAFF.

This rearrangement joins TRBV5-4 to TRBJ1-2; 7 bases line up with TRBD1. J lost 5 bases, V lost 3 bases, and 10 bases had no gene match. The CDR3 is 15 residues long. Germline lookup yields CDR1 SGHNT and CDR2 YYREEE (reference sequence). The CDR3 protein is CASSSGTALPYGYTF. The CDR3 nucleotides are TGTGCCAGCAGCTCCGGGACAGCACTCCCATATGGCTACACCTTC. The full variable domain, rest sourced from reference TRBV5-4 and TRBJ1-2, is ETGVTQSPTHLIKTRGQQVTLRCSSQSGHNTVSWYQQALGQGPQFIFQYYREEENGRGNFPPRFSGLQFPNYSSELNVNALELDDSALYLCASSSGTALPYGYTFGSGTRLTVV.

This sequence joins TRBV28 and TRBJ2-1; D is ambiguous. The CDR3 has 14 residues. Looked up from germline, CDR1 is MDHEN and CDR2 is SYDVKM. The ends were cut back, 3 bases at V and 8 bases at J, with 14 bases in the middle. This CDR3 reads CASSFFSPGHEQFF. DNA of the CDR3: TGTGCCAGCAGTTTCTTCAGCCCCGGGCATGAGCAGTTCTTC.

The chain uses TRBV10-3 and TRBJ1-5, with a weak D call TRBD1 (6 bases). CDR1 is ENHRY, CDR2 SYGVKD, per germline. The CDR3 length is 14 residues. With 8 bases removed from V and 2 bases from J, the gap between germline ends came to 13 bases. CDR3 in DNA: TGTGCCATCTGGTTGGGGGCTCGCAATCAGCCCCAGCATTTT. Its protein product is CAIWLGARNQPQHF.

The chain employs TRBV29-1 and TRBJ2-3; TRBD2 matches at 8 bases. The trim removed 5 bases at V and 5 bases at J, leaving 6 bases unmatched. The germline V gene encodes CDR1 SQVTM and CDR2 ANQGSEA. This CDR3 is built from 13 residues. The CDR3 reads CSVRREGVDTQYF. The CDR3 DNA sequence: TGCAGCGTTCGCCGGGAGGGAGTAGATACGCAGTATTTT.

The chain recombines TRBV4-2 with TRBJ1-4; 7 nucleotides align to TRBD1. Germline CDR1 is LGHNA and CDR2 is YNFKEQ. This CDR3 is built from 15 residues. V gave up 5 bases and J gave up 8 bases; unmatched junction bases: 11. DNA of the CDR3: TGTGCCAGCAGCGGGAAGACAGGGATGGTGGAAAAACTGTTTTTT. This codes for CASSGKTGMVEKLFF.

This chain links TRBV5-8 with TRBJ1-1; TRBD1 is a possible D gene (5 bases). CDR1 and CDR2 from the germline V gene are SGHTS and YDEGEE. The CDR3 loop spans 15 amino acids. V was trimmed by 4 bases and J by 2 bases, leaving 15 bases between them. The CDR3 nucleotides are TGTGCCAGCAGCCGCACTGGACAAATAAACACTGAAGCTTTCTTT. Its protein is CASSRTGQINTEAFF.

The genes are TRBV9 and TRBJ1-3, with 10 bases fitting TRBD1. The V gene end was trimmed by 3 bases and the J gene end by 2 bases; junction bases not matched to a gene: 2. Per germline, CDR1 SGDLS and CDR2 YYNGEE. CDR3 size: 15 residues. The CDR3 DNA follows: TGTGCCAGCAGCGGAGGACAGGGGGCTGGAAACACCATATATTTT. Translating it yields CASSGGQGAGNTIYF.

The V call is TRBV7-8, the J call TRBJ2-2; the match to TRBD1 covers 7 bases. After removal of 3 bases from V and 7 bases from J, the junction contained 11 bases not matched to a gene. The CDR3 sequence is 16 residues long. The germline gives CDR1 SGHVS, CDR2 FQNEAQ. Here the CDR3 reads CASSFLGGLVVGELFF. In DNA form, the CDR3 reads TGTGCCAGCAGCTTTTTAGGGGGCCTGGTGGTCGGGGAGCTGTTTTTT. The whole variable domain, filled in from reference TRBV7-8 and TRBJ2-2, reads GAGVSQSPRYKVAKRGQDVALRCDPISGHVSLFWYQQALGQGPEFLTYFQNEAQLDKSGLPSDRFFAERPEGSVSTLKIQRTQQEDSAVYLCASSFLGGLVVGELFFGEGSRLTVL.

V and J are TRBV5-1 and TRBJ2-5, with 7 bases aligning to TRBD1. This CDR3 has 16 amino acids. The V segment lost 3 bases and the J segment 2 bases; nucleotides outside the gene matches: 10. Germline CDR1 is SGHRS and CDR2 is YFSETQ. The CDR3 sequence is CASSWTTGMGQETQYF. CDR3 coding DNA: TGCGCCAGCAGCTGGACGACAGGGATGGGACAAGAGACCCAGTACTTC.

The chain uses TRBV15 and TRBJ2-2, with 8 bases fitting TRBD1. Trimming at V came to 2 bases and at J to 0 bases, leaving 2 bases not matched to a gene. CDR1 and CDR2 from the germline V gene are LNHNV and YYDKDF (reference sequence). This CDR3 is built from 16 residues. The CDR3 region has the DNA TGTGCCACCAGCAGAAAGGACAGGGCGAACACCGGGGAGCTGTTTTTT. Translated, it gives CATSRKDRANTGELFF.

The chain employs TRBV28 and TRBJ2-1, with D possibly being TRBD2 (5 bases). The CDR3 has 14 amino acids. CDR1 and CDR2 (germline): MDHEN, SYDVKM. Trimming removed 5 bases at V and 6 bases at J, with 14 bases between. In DNA, the CDR3 is TGTGCCAGCAGTCCCCCGGCTAGCCGCAATGAGCAGTTCTTC. Translating gives CASSPPASRNEQFF.

This sequence joins TRBV13 and TRBJ1-1, with D tentatively TRBD1 (5 bases). Germline assignment: CDR1 PRHDT and CDR2 FYEKMQ (reference sequence). This CDR3 is 14 amino acids long. V lost 5 bases and J lost 0, with 10 bases in between. The CDR3 region has the DNA TGTGCCAGCAGCGTAGAGGACATGAACACTGAAGCTTTCTTT. It specifies CASSVEDMNTEAFF.

CDR3 loop: CASSSNNDYGYTF. As DNA, the CDR3 is TGTGCCAGCAGTTCTAATAATGACTATGGCTACACCTTC. This rearrangement joins TRBV27 to TRBJ1-2; D unclear. Germline loops: CDR1 MNHEY, CDR2 SMNVEV (reference sequence). The V gene lost 4 bases and the J gene lost 3 bases, with 9 bases spanning the gap. The CDR3 spans 13 residues.

V gene TRBV5-4 combines with J gene TRBJ2-7; D gene unclear. Germline V CDR1 and CDR2: SGHNT, YYREEE (reference sequence). The CDR3 length is 15 residues. Trimming removed 2 bases at V and 2 bases at J, with 14 bases between. The chain's CDR3 is CASSLGNLGAYEQYF. In DNA, the CDR3 is TGTGCCAGCAGCTTAGGGAACCTTGGAGCCTACGAGCAGTACTTC.

This chain links TRBV18 with TRBJ2-6; D possibly corresponds to TRBD2 (5 bases). This CDR3 is 15 amino acids long. Per the germline V gene, CDR1 is KGHSH and CDR2 is LQKENI. The V gene lost 5 bases and the J gene lost 4 bases, with 12 bases spanning the gap. CDR3 in amino acids: CASSSEGQGANVLTF. The CDR3 nucleotides read TGTGCCAGCTCATCAGAGGGTCAAGGGGCCAACGTCCTGACTTTC. The full variable domain, in which reference TRBV18 and TRBJ2-6 provide the parts outside the CDR3, is NAGVMQNPRHLVRRRGQEARLRCSPMKGHSHVYWYRQLPEEGLKFMVYLQKENIIDESGMPKERFSAEFPKEGPSILRIQQVVRGDSAAYFCASSSEGQGANVLTFGAGSRLTVL.

J is TRBJ2-3 and V is TRBV29-1, with D perhaps assigned TRBD1 or TRBD2 (5 bases each). The ends were cut back, 3 bases at V and 1 base at J, with 8 bases in the middle. Germline CDR1 is SQVTM and CDR2 is ANQGSEA. CDR3 length: 13 amino acids. This CDR3 reads CSVDGGGTDTQYF. The CDR3 DNA follows: TGCAGCGTTGATGGGGGAGGCACAGATACGCAGTATTTT.

V usage is TRBV2 and J usage is TRBJ2-3; D uncertain. V lost 5 bases, J lost 2 bases, and 8 bases lay in between. The CDR3 length is 13 residues. Germline V CDR1 and CDR2: SNHLY, FYNNEI. DNA of the CDR3: TGTGCCAGCAGTCTGGGCTACACAGATACGCAGTATTTT. Its translation is CASSLGYTDTQYF.

V and J are TRBV5-8 and TRBJ1-5; D gene unclear. The CDR3 runs 14 residues. Between the trimmed V and J ends, which lost 7 bases and 2 bases, there was a span of 13 bases. The germline gives CDR1 SGHTS, CDR2 YDEGEE. The DNA of the CDR3 is TGTGCCAGCGCAATAGTCGGGGGCAATCAGCCCCAGCATTTT. Amino acid sequence: CASAIVGGNQPQHF.

V usage is TRBV11-2 and J usage is TRBJ2-7; D is uncertain. This CDR3 comprises 16 residues. Trimming shortened V by 5 bases and J by 9 bases, and 26 bases separated the two germline ends. The germline CDR1 and CDR2 sequences are SGHAT and FQNNGV. The CDR3 nucleotides are TGTGCCAGCAGCCAAATCAACACTTTTGGTCTTCTCGGGCAGTACTTC. Its translation: CASSQINTFGLLGQYF. The full variable domain, its missing parts supplied by reference TRBV11-2 and TRBJ2-7, is EAGVAQSPRYKIIEKRQSVAFWCNPISGHATLYWYQQILGQGPKLLIQFQNNGVVDDSQLPKDRFSAERLKGVDSTLKIQPAKLEDSAVYLCASSQINTFGLLGQYFGPGTRLTVT.

The rearrangement links TRBV14 to TRBJ2-1, with 12 bases fitting TRBD2. The ends lost 0 bases at V and 6 bases at J; junction bases unmatched: 9. The V gene's germline CDR1 is SGHDN and CDR2 FVKESK. This CDR3 comprises 18 residues. CDR3 sequence (DNA): TGTGCCAGCAGCCAAGATTTTGGTCTAGCGGGAGGGCTCAATGAGCAGTTCTTC. It specifies CASSQDFGLAGGLNEQFF. Using reference TRBV14 and TRBJ2-1 for the parts outside the CDR3, the full variable domain is EAGVTQFPSHSVIEKGQTVTLRCDPISGHDNLYWYRRVMGKEIKFLLHFVKESKQDESGMPNNRFLAERTGGTYSTLKVQPAELEDSGVYFCASSQDFGLAGGLNEQFFGPGTRLTVL.

This chain joins TRBV27 and TRBJ1-4; D is undetermined. CDR3 length: 13 amino acids. The germline V and J ends were trimmed by 5 bases and 7 bases, with 11 bases remaining between them. In germline, CDR1 is MNHEY, CDR2 SMNVEV (reference sequence). In nucleotides, the CDR3 is TGTGCCAGCAGTCGGGTCGAGGGTGAAAAACTGTTTTTT. Its protein is CASSRVEGEKLFF.